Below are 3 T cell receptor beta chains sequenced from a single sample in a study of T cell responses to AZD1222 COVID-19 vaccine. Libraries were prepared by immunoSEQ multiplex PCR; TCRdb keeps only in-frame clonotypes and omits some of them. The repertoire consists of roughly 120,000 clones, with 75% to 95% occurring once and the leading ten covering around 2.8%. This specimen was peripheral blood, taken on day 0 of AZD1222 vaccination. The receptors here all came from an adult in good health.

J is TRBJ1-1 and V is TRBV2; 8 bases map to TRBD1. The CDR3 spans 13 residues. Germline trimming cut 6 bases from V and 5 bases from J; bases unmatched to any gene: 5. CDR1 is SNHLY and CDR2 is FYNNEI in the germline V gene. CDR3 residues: CASRTGTGTEAFF. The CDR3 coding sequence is TGTGCCAGCAGAACCGGGACAGGTACTGAAGCTTTCTTT.

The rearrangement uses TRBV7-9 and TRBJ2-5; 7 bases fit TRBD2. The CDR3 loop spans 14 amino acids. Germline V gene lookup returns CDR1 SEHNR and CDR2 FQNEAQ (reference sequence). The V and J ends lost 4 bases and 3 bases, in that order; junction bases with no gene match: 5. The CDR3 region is CASSSPSGEETQYF. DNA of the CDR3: TGTGCCAGCAGCTCTCCTAGCGGCGAAGAGACCCAGTACTTC.

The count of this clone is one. The CDR3 sequence is CASSPPVKLNTEAFF. The CDR3, as DNA: TGTGCCAGCAGCCCCCCGGTAAAGTTGAACACTGAAGCTTTCTTT. The chain joins TRBV7-9 to TRBJ1-1; no definite D call. The CDR3 totals 15 residues. CDR1 is SEHNR, CDR2 FQNEAQ, per germline (reference sequence). V was cut by 5 bases and J by 0 bases, with 13 bases left in between.